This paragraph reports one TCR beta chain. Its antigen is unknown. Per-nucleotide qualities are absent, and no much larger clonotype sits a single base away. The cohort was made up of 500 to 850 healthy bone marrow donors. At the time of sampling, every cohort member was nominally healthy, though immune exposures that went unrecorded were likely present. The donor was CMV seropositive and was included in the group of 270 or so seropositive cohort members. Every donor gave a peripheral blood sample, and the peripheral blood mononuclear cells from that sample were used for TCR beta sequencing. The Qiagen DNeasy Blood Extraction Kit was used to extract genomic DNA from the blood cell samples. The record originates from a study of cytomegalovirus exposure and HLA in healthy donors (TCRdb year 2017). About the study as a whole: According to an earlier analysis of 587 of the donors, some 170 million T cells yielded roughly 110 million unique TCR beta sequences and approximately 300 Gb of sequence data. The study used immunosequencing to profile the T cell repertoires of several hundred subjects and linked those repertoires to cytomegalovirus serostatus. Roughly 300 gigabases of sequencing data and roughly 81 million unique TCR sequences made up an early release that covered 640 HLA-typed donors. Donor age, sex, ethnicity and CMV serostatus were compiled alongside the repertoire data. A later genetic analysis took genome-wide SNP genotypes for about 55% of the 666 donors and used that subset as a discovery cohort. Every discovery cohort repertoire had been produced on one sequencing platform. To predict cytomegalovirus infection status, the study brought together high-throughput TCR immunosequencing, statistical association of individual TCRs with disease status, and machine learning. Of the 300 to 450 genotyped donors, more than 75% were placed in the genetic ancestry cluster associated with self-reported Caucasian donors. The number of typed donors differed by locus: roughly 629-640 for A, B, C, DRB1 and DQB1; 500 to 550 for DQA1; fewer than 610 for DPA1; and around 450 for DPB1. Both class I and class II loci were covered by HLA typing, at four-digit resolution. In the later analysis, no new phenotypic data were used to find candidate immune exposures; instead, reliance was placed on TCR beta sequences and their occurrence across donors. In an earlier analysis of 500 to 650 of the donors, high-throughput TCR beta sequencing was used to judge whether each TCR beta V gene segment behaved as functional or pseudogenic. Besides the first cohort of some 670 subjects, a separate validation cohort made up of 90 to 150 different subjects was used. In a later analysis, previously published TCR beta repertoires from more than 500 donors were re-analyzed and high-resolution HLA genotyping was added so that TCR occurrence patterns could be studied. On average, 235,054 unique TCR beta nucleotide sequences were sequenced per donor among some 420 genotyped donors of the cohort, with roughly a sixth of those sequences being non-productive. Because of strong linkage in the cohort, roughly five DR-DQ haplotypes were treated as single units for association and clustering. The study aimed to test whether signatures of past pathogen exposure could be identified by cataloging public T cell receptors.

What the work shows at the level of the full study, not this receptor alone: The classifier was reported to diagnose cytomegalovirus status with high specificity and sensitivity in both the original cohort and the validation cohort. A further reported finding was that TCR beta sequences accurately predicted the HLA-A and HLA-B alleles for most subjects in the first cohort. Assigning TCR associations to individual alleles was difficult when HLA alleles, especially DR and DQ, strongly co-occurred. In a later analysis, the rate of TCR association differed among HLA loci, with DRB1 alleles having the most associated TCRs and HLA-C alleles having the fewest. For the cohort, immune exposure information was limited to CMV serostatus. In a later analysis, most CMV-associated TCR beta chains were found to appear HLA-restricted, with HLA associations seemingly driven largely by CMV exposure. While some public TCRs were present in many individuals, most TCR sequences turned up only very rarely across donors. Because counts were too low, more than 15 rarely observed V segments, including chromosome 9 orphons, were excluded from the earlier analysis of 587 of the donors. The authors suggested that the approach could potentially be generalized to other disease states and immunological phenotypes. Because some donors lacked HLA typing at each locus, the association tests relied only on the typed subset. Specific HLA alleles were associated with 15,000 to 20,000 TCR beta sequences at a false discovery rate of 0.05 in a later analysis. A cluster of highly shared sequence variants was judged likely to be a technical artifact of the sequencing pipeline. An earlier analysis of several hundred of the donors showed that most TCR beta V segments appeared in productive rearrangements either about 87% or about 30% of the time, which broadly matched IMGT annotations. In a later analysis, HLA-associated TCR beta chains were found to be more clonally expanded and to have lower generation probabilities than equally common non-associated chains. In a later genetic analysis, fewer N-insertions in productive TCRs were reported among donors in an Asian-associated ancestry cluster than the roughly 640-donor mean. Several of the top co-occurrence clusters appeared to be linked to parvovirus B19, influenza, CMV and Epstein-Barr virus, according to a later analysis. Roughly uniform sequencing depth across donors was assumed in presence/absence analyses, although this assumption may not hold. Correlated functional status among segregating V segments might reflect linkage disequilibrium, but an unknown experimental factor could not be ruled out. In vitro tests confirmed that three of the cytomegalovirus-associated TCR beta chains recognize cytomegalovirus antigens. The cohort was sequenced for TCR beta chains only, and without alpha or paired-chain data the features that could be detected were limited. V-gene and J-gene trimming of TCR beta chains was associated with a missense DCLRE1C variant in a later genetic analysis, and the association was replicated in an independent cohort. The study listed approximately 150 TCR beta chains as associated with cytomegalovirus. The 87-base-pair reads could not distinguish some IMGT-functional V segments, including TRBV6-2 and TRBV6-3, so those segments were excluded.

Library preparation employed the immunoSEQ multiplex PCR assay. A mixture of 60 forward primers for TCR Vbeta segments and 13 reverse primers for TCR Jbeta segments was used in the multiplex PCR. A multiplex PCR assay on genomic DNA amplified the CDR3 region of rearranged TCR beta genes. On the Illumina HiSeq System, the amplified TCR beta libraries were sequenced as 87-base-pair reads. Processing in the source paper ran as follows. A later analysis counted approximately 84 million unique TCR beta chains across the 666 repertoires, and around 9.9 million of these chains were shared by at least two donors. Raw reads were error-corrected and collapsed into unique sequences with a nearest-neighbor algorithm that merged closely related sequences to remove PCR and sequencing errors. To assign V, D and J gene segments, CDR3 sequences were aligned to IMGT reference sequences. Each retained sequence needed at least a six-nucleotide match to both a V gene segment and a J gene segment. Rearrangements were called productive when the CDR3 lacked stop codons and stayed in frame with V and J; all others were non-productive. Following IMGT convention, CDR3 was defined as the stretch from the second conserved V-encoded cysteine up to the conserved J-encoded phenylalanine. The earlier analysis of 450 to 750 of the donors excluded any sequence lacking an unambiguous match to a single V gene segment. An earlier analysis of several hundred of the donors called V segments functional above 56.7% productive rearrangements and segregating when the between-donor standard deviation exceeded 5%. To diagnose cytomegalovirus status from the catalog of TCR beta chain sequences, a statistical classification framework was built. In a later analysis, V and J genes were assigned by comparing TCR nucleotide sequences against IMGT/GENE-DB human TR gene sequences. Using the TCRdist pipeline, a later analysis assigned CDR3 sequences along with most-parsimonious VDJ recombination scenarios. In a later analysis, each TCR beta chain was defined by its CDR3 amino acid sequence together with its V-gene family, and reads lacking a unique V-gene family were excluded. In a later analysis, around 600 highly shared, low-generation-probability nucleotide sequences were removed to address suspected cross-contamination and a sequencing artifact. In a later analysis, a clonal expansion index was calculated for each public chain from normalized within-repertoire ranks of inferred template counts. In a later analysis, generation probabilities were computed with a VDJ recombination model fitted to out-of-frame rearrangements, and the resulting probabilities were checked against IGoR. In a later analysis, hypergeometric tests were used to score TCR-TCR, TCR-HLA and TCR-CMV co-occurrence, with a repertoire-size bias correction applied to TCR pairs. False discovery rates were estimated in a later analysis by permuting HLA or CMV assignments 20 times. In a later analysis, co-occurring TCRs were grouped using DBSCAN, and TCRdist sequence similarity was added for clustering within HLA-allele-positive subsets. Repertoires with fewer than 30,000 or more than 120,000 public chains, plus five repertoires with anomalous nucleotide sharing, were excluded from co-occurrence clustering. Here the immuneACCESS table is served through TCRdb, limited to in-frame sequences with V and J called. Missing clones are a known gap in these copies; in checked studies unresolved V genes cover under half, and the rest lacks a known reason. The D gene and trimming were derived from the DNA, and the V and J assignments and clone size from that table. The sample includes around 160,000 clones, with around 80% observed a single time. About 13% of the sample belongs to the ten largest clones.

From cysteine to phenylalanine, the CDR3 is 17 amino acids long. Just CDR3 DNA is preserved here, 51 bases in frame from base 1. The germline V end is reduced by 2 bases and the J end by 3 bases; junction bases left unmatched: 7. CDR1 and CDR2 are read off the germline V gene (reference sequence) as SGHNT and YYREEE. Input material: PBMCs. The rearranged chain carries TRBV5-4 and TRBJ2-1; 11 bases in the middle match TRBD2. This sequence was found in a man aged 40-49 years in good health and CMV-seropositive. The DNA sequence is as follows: TGTGCCAGCAGCTTAGGGACCGGGACTAGCGGCTACAATGAGCAGTTCTTC. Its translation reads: CASSLGTGTSGYNEQFF. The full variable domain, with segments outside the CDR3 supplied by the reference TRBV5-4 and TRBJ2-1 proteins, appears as ETGVTQSPTHLIKTRGQQVTLRCSSQSGHNTVSWYQQALGQGPQFIFQYYREEENGRGNFPPRFSGLQFPNYSSELNVNALELDDSALYLCASSLGTGTSGYNEQFFGPGTRLTVL.